This T cell receptor beta chain was identified in a study of T cell responses to AZD1222 COVID-19 vaccine. Study-level results: Only 5 or 6 AZD1222 recipients tested seropositive at baseline. Donors were mostly white British, more females; clonal diversity possibly underestimated.

Generated by immunoSEQ multiplex PCR, the TCRdb table keeps only in-frame clones and is missing some. The data show 70,000 to 90,000 clones, with under 95% seen just once and 2.5% to 3.5% held by the top ten. Details on this clone: Its antigen is unknown. Compared with germline, one end of the junction differs, possibly owing to a read error.

The CDR3 runs to 14 residues. Germline CDR1 reads ENHRY; CDR2 reads SYGVKD. The rearrangement links TRBV10-3 to TRBJ2-3; D ambiguous. The sample consisted of peripheral blood, taken on day 0 of AZD1222 vaccination. This TCR was sampled from an adult in good health. The CDR3 DNA reads TGTGCCATCAGTGAGAGGGTTAGCAAAGATACGCAGTATTTT. Amino acids: CAISERVSKDTQYF.